The clone carrying this TCR beta chain occurred many times. Preparation of the TCRbeta library involved a method that used unique molecular identifiers. TCRdb re-called the PCR reads with MiXCR, one entry per CDR3 protein. There are roughly 250,000 distinct CDR3 sequences in the sample; approximately 8% occur only once, and roughly 6% lies in the top ten. This specimen belongs to a study of T-cell reconstitution after alpha-beta-depleted transplantation in children. This CDR3 is built from 14 residues. Trimming removed 3 bases at V and 1 base at J, with 13 bases between. Germline CDR1 reads DFQATT; CDR2 reads SNEGSKA (reference sequence).

Source: PBMCs, mostly from graft donor cells, taken 180 days after TCRalphabeta/CD19-depleted stem cell transplant. This receptor was obtained from a male patient between 5 and 17 years old who had a stem cell transplant for acute lymphoblastic leukemia, so the T cells may come from the graft donor. The chain joins TRBV20-1 to TRBJ2-7, with D perhaps matching TRBD1 or TRBD2 (5 bases each). CDR3 in DNA: TGCAGTGCTAGGAGACGGGACCGTTCCTACGAGCAGTACTTC. It translates to CSARRRDRSYEQYF.